These 4 T cell receptor beta chains came from one sample sequenced in a study of response to subunit inactivated influenza vaccine. TCRdb processed the RT-PCR reads anew with MiXCR; each CDR3 protein has one entry. This sample has over 650,000 distinct CDR3 sequences, with approximately 17% found just once. This specimen was PBMCs from blood, taken 5 days after vaccination. The receptors stem from a man in his fifties or sixties who received an inactivated influenza vaccine.

This clonotype has a count of ten or more. V usage is TRBV5-1 and J usage is TRBJ2-2; TRBD1 might be the D (6 bases). This CDR3 has 15 residues. V lost 1 base, J lost 2 bases, and 9 bases lay in between. Germline CDR1 is SGHRS and CDR2 is YFSETQ. The CDR3 protein is CASSLSRGNTGELFF. The CDR3 DNA follows: TGCGCCAGCAGCTTGTCCAGGGGAAACACCGGGGAGCTGTTTTTT.

There are a few counts of this clonotype. The chain joins TRBV7-2 to TRBJ2-7, with D unresolved. The CDR3 runs to 14 residues. Germline loops: CDR1 SGHTA, CDR2 FQGNSA. V was trimmed by 4 bases and J by 3 bases, leaving 13 bases between them. The CDR3 DNA follows: TGTGCCAGCAGCTCGATGGCTAAATTCTACGAGCAGTACTTC. This encodes CASSSMAKFYEQYF.

In its sample, this clonotype was seen a few times. The chain joins TRBV28 to TRBJ1-5; D gene ambiguous. This CDR3 is 15 amino acids long. Looked up from germline, CDR1 is MDHEN and CDR2 is SYDVKM. Deletions cut 1 base from V and 2 bases from J, with 9 bases between. CDR3 protein: CASSLFPGGNQPQHF. CDR3 nucleotide sequence: TGTGCCAGCAGTTTATTTCCAGGCGGCAATCAGCCCCAGCATTTT.

This clonotype was detected a few times. This rearrangement joins TRBV25-1 to TRBJ2-7, with 8 bases that match TRBD1. CDR3 size: 15 residues. V shed 3 bases and J 0 bases; nucleotides not matched to a gene: 4. The germline CDR1 and CDR2 sequences are MGHDK and SYGVNS. CDR3 in amino acids: CASSEDRDPSYEQYF. Here the CDR3 DNA reads TGTGCCAGCAGTGAGGACAGGGACCCCTCCTACGAGCAGTACTTC.